The 20 T cell receptor beta chains below come from one sample, sequenced in a study of blood T cell repertoires in COVID-19. The method was immunoSEQ multiplex PCR; TCRdb's version includes in-frame clones alone and lacks a portion of them. The sample has approximately 75,000 clones; around nine tenths are singletons. Sequencing was carried out using peripheral blood. The receptors stem from a human donor in a cohort sampled during active COVID-19.

The rearrangement links TRBV5-4 to TRBJ2-7, with D uncertain. The CDR3 extends over 14 amino acids. The V end was cut by 4 bases, the J end by 2 bases, with 13 bases between. From germline, CDR1 is SGHNT and CDR2 YYREEE (reference sequence). CDR3 in DNA: TGTGCCAGCAGCATTGGTGGAGCGACCTACGAGCAGTACTTC. Protein product: CASSIGGATYEQYF. The full variable domain, completed using reference TRBV5-4 and TRBJ2-7, is ETGVTQSPTHLIKTRGQQVTLRCSSQSGHNTVSWYQQALGQGPQFIFQYYREEENGRGNFPPRFSGLQFPNYSSELNVNALELDDSALYLCASSIGGATYEQYFGPGTRLTVT.

The rearrangement links TRBV6-1 to TRBJ2-1; TRBD2 is a possible D gene (6 bases). Trimming cost V 0 bases and J 9 bases, with 15 bases left between them. Germline V gene data show CDR1 as MNHNS and CDR2 as SASEGT. CDR3 size: 15 residues. DNA for the CDR3: TGTGCCAGCAGTGAAGCCTCCGGGGCGGGAAGTGAGCAGTTCTTC. As protein: CASSEASGAGSEQFF.

The V and J genes are TRBV6-1 and TRBJ1-4; D unclear. Looked up from germline, CDR1 is MNHNS and CDR2 is SASEGT. The V end was cut by 0 bases, the J end by 8 bases, with 13 bases between. This CDR3 has 15 amino acids. The CDR3 spells CASSEAPLPEEKLFF. The CDR3 coding sequence is TGTGCCAGCAGTGAAGCCCCCCTACCGGAGGAAAAACTGTTTTTT.

This chain connects TRBV7-8 to TRBJ1-2, with D hard to call. The germline V gene has CDR1 SGHVS and CDR2 FQNEAQ. This CDR3 has 13 amino acids. V lost 4 bases to trimming and J lost 4 bases, with 10 bases between them. The CDR3 sequence is CASSSRGGYGYTF. The CDR3, as DNA: TGTGCCAGCAGCTCTCGGGGAGGCTATGGCTACACCTTC.

The chain uses TRBV7-6 and TRBJ1-2; D call uncertain. V lost 4 bases and J 4 bases, leaving 10 bases between the germline ends. This CDR3 is built from 13 residues. Germline-derived CDR1 and CDR2 are SGHVS and FNYEAQ. CDR3 coding DNA: TGTGCCAGCAGCTCAGACAAGCTCTATGGCTACACCTTC. It is translated as CASSSDKLYGYTF.

In this sample, this clone turned up a few times. Different DNA sequences within this sample yield the same CDR3. The rearrangement joins TRBV28 to TRBJ1-5; maybe TRBD1 (6 bases). Trimming cost V 4 bases and J 7 bases, with 14 bases left between them. The CDR3 loop spans 14 amino acids. CDR1 is MDHEN and CDR2 is SYDVKM in the germline V gene. DNA for the CDR3: TGTGCCAGCAGTTCGAACAGGGTAGGACAGCCCCAGCATTTT. Amino acid sequence: CASSSNRVGQPQHF.

The chain employs TRBV5-1 and TRBJ2-3; the match to TRBD2 covers 15 bases. The V gene end was trimmed by 4 bases and the J gene end by 1 base; junction bases not matched to a gene: 10. Germline assignment: CDR1 SGHRS and CDR2 YFSETQ. This CDR3 region has 19 residues. CDR3 sequence reads: CASSSGLAGGRGGTDTQYF. CDR3 DNA sequence: TGCGCCAGCAGCAGCGGACTAGCGGGGGGGAGAGGCGGCACAGATACGCAGTATTTT.

The chain links TRBV5-1 to TRBJ2-5, with D perhaps matching TRBD2 (6 bases). V was trimmed by 0 bases and J by 2 bases, leaving 14 bases between them. The CDR3 has 16 residues. CDR1 is SGHRS and CDR2 is YFSETQ in the germline V gene. The DNA of the CDR3 is TGCGCCAGCAGCTTGGTTGGGGGGATGACTCAAGAGACCCAGTACTTC. Translating gives CASSLVGGMTQETQYF. Supplemented by reference TRBV5-1 and TRBJ2-5, the full variable domain reads KAGVTQTPRYLIKTRGQQVTLSCSPISGHRSVSWYQQTPGQGLQFLFEYFSETQRNKGNFPGRFSGRQFSNSRSEMNVSTLELGDSALYLCASSLVGGMTQETQYFGPGTRLLVL.

This chain uses TRBV7-8 with TRBJ2-3, with a tentative D call TRBD2 (7 bases). CDR1 SGHVS and CDR2 FQNEAQ come from the germline V gene. The CDR3 runs to 15 residues. Trimming took off 5 bases at V and 2 bases at J, with 14 bases between the two ends. CDR3 nucleotides: TGTGCCAGCAGCAAGAGGGCGGGGGCCACAGATACGCAGTATTTT. This encodes CASSKRAGATDTQYF. The whole variable domain, remainder taken from reference TRBV7-8 and TRBJ2-3, is GAGVSQSPRYKVAKRGQDVALRCDPISGHVSLFWYQQALGQGPEFLTYFQNEAQLDKSGLPSDRFFAERPEGSVSTLKIQRTQQEDSAVYLCASSKRAGATDTQYFGPGTRLTVL.

The chain joins TRBV28 to TRBJ1-2; 9 bases agree with TRBD1. Losses at the gene ends were 7 bases for V and 2 bases for J; bases not matched to a gene: 17. The length of the CDR3 is 18 residues. Germline lookup yields CDR1 MDHEN and CDR2 SYDVKM. The CDR3 coding sequence is TGTGCCAGCATTCTGGACCGGGACAGGGTGCTTGCCAACTATGGCTACACCTTC. It is translated as CASILDRDRVLANYGYTF.

This clone occurred once. This sequence joins TRBV9 and TRBJ2-5, with 10 positions matching TRBD2. The J segment lost 5 bases and the V segment lost 0 bases, leaving 1 base of the junction unmatched. The CDR3 extends over 14 amino acids. Germline V gives CDR1 SGDLS, CDR2 YYNGEE. The CDR3 region is CASSVELAGETQYF. As DNA, the CDR3 is TGTGCCAGCAGCGTAGAACTAGCGGGGGAGACCCAGTACTTC.

The V call is TRBV20-1, the J call TRBJ2-5; 11 nucleotides agree with TRBD2. Germline CDR1 and CDR2: DFQATT and SNEGSKA (reference sequence). There are 14 residues in the CDR3. Trimming took 6 bases from V and 5 from J; bases not matched to a gene: 8. The DNA for the CDR3 is TGCAGTGCCAGTAGCGGGGGGGCGTGGGAGACCCAGTACTTC. This sequence encodes CSASSGGAWETQYF.

The rearrangement joins TRBV6-1 to TRBJ1-6; 8 bases are a match to TRBD1. Germline V gives CDR1 MNHNS, CDR2 SASEGT. Trimming at V came to 2 bases and at J to 6 bases, leaving 6 bases not matched to a gene. The CDR3 is 16 residues long. CDR3 bases: TGTGCCAGCAGTGAATATGTCGGACAGGGTAATTCACCCCTCCACTTT. Amino acid sequence: CASSEYVGQGNSPLHF.

The rearrangement joins TRBV29-1 to TRBJ2-7; TRBD1 might be the D (5 bases). The CDR3 is made up of 12 amino acids. V lost 6 bases and J lost 7, with 16 bases in between. The germline V gene encodes CDR1 SQVTM and CDR2 ANQGSEA. CDR3 nucleotides: TGCAGCGTCTCGGACACCTTTAAGGAGCAGTACTTC. Amino acids: CSVSDTFKEQYF.

The chain has TRBV4-3 and TRBJ2-7; 7 bases match TRBD1. The CDR3 has 13 residues. Looked up from germline, CDR1 is LGHNA and CDR2 is YSLEER. With 5 bases clipped from V and 1 base from J, the junction kept 2 bases outside the gene matches. The CDR3 sequence: CASSSTGSYEQYF. In nucleotides, the CDR3 is TGCGCCAGCAGCTCGACAGGGTCCTACGAGCAGTACTTC.

This clone was seen just once. V is TRBV7-9 and J is TRBJ1-2; D may be TRBD1 (6 bases). V dropped 6 bases and J dropped 2 bases, with 10 bases sitting between them. Germline CDR1 SEHNR, CDR2 FQNEAQ (reference sequence). This CDR3 region has 13 residues. The CDR3 DNA reads as TGTGCCAGCAGACCCGACAGGAACTATGGCTACACCTTC. Translated: CASRPDRNYGYTF.

The J gene is TRBJ2-7, the V gene TRBV28; D unclear. The CDR3 is 12 amino acids. Between the trimmed V and J ends, which lost 3 bases and 3 bases, there was a span of 6 bases. Germline CDR1 reads MDHEN; CDR2 reads SYDVKM. Here the CDR3 reads CASSLGRYEQYF. The DNA for the CDR3 is TGTGCCAGCAGTTTGGGCCGCTACGAGCAGTACTTC.

CDR3 in amino acids: CASSPGWDRGGEKLFF. The CDR3 region has the DNA TGTGCCAGCAGCCCTGGATGGGACAGGGGGGGAGAAAAACTGTTTTTT. V and J are TRBV3-1 (or the pseudogene TRBV3-2) and TRBJ1-4, with 11 bases matching TRBD1. The J segment lost 8 bases and the V segment lost 4 bases, leaving 9 bases of the junction unmatched. The CDR3 loop spans 16 amino acids. The germline V gene has CDR1 LGHDT and CDR2 YNNKEL (reference sequence).

The table lists this clone with a count of one. The chain joins TRBV5-5 to TRBJ1-2, with a possible D match to TRBD1 (5 bases). CDR1 and CDR2 from the germline V gene are SGHKS and YYEKEE (reference sequence). Trimming left V 7 bases short and J 0 bases short, with 13 bases between. The CDR3 runs 14 residues. CDR3 amino acids: CASWGGDANYGYTF. The DNA of the CDR3 is TGTGCCAGCTGGGGCGGCGATGCTAACTATGGCTACACCTTC.

The V gene is TRBV3-1 (or the pseudogene TRBV3-2), the J gene TRBJ1-1; D unresolved. The germline V gene has CDR1 LGHDT and CDR2 YNNKEL (reference sequence). Between the trimmed V and J ends, which lost 4 bases and 6 bases, there was a span of 12 bases. The CDR3 runs 13 residues. CDR3 sequence (DNA): TGTGCCAGCAGCCCCCGGGTGGTCTCTGAAGCTTTCTTT. Encoded protein: CASSPRVVSEAFF.